Each of the 3 T cell receptor beta chains below was sequenced from the same sample in a study of spatial heterogeneity in lung cancer. Specified time point: sample taken at primary tumor resection. Unsorted samples of tumor, nontumor lung or frozen PBMC had their whole RNA sequenced. MiXCR, applied by TCRdb to the 5' RACE reads, yields one record per CDR3 protein. The sample has roughly 2,000 distinct CDR3 sequences; around a sixth are singletons. This specimen was PBMCs, taken at surgery. These TCRs come from a male donor with early-stage non-small cell lung cancer.

This clonotype was counted at least ten times. The V gene is TRBV7-3, the J gene TRBJ1-3, with 11 bases fitting TRBD1. V was pared by 1 base and J by 4 bases, with 9 bases of the junction left unmatched. This CDR3 is 18 amino acids long. Germline V gene data show CDR1 as SGHTA and CDR2 as FQGTGA. CDR3: CASSLNGQGAIAGNTIYF. In DNA form, the CDR3 reads TGTGCCAGCAGCTTAAATGGACAGGGGGCCATTGCCGGAAACACCATATATTTT.

By share, this clonotype ranks as medium-sized. The rearrangement joins TRBV5-1 to TRBJ1-2, with 11 bases aligning to TRBD1. Germline V lookup: CDR1 SGHRS, CDR2 YFSETQ. This CDR3 is built from 14 residues. The V gene end was trimmed by 0 bases and the J gene end by 8 bases; junction bases not matched to a gene: 3. CDR3 residues: CASSLAGTGGGYTF. Written as DNA, the CDR3 is TGCGCCAGCAGCTTGGCCGGGACAGGGGGAGGCTACACCTTC.

This clonotype is labeled as medium-sized. The chain uses TRBV19 and TRBJ1-1, with D unresolved. The V end was cut by 3 bases, the J end by 1 base, with 6 bases between. CDR1 and CDR2 (germline): LNHDA, SQIVND (reference sequence). CDR3 size: 13 residues. The CDR3 region is CASSIGGNTEAFF. Written as DNA, the CDR3 is TGTGCCAGTAGTATCGGAGGGAACACTGAAGCTTTCTTT.